This T cell receptor beta chain stems from a study of response to subunit inactivated influenza vaccine. Study-level results: Researchers suggested that each seasonal influenza vaccination recruits few new T cells.

This clonotype has only a few counts. Its specificity is unknown. Trimming took 6 bases from V and 0 from J, leaving 11 bases between them. Germline V gene lookup returns CDR1 MDHEN and CDR2 SYDVKM. This CDR3 region has 15 residues. TCRdb independently ran MiXCR on the RT-PCR reads; one entry per CDR3 protein. The table has roughly 150,000 distinct CDR3 sequences, approximately 11% seen once. The sequence came from a man between 50 and 59 years old who received an inactivated influenza vaccine. The chain links TRBV28 to TRBJ2-2; D gene uncertain. This material consisted of non-naive T cells sorted from PBMCs, taken 40 to 50 days after vaccination. DNA for the CDR3: TGTGCCAGCAGCCGACGGGTCCCGAACACCGGGGAGCTGTTTTTT. Protein product: CASSRRVPNTGELFF.